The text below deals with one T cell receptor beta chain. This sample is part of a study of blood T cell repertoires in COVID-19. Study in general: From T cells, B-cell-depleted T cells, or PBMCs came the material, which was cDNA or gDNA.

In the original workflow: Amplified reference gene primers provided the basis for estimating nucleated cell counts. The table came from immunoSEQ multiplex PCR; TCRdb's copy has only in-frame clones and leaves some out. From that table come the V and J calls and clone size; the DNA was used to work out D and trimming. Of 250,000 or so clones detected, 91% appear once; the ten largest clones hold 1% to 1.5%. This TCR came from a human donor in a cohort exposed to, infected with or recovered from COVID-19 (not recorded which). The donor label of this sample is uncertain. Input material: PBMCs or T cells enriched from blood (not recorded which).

The CDR3 DNA reads TGTGCCAGTAGTTCCCAAACGGCCAAAGGAGCCGAGCAGTACTTC. Amino acid sequence: CASSSQTAKGAEQYF. The chain carries TRBV19 and TRBJ2-7; D call uncertain. In germline, CDR1 is LNHDA, CDR2 SQIVND (reference sequence). The CDR3 runs 15 residues. Trimming removed 5 bases at V and 6 bases at J, with 20 bases between.